This is a list of T cell receptor beta chains from one sample in a study of shared clonotypes between healthy human individuals. This table comes from immunoSEQ multiplex PCR, and its TCRdb copy is limited to in-frame clones, with some not included. Of over 950,000 clones in the sample, approximately 75% are singletons; the top ten hold roughly 0.83%. Source material: memory CD4+ T cells from PBMCs. The source of these receptors is a man aged 18 to 30 in good health. Some clones in this sample may be carry-over from other donors' samples. Each CDR3 is given with its conserved first and last residue. A D gene is named only where the DNA matches it firmly. Rows may omit the clone size; those that give it use once, few, many or a size class.

J gene	CDR3 length	clone size	D gene	V gene	CDR3 DNA	CDR3 protein
TRBJ1-5	14	NA	TRBD1	TRBV9	TGTGCCAGCAGCGCGGGACAGGTGAATCAGCCCCAGCATTTT	CASSAGQVNQPQHF
TRBJ1-2	15	NA	NA	TRBV19	TGTGCCAGTAGTCCCCAGCGGGGGGGAAACTATGGCTACACCTTC	CASSPQRGGNYGYTF
TRBJ2-7	13	many	NA	TRBV2	TGTGCCAGCAGTGATAGAAGGTCCTACGAGCAGTACTTC	CASSDRRSYEQYF
TRBJ1-2	13	many	NA	TRBV2	TGTGCCAGCAGTGTCGACTCTAACTATGGCTACACCTTC	CASSVDSNYGYTF
TRBJ2-7	13	once	TRBD2	TRBV28	TGTGCCAGCGGGACTAGCGGGATAAACGAGCAGTACTTC	CASGTSGINEQYF
TRBJ2-1	18	few	NA	TRBV4-2	TGTGCCAGCAGCCAAGAAGAGGTCAGAGCGGATCTCTACAATGAGCAGTTCTTC	CASSQEEVRADLYNEQFF
TRBJ1-3	16	NA	TRBD1	TRBV25-1	TGTGCCAGCAGTGACGACAGGGCGGGCTCTGGAAACACCATATATTTT	CASSDDRAGSGNTIYF
TRBJ1-2	14	NA	NA	TRBV28	TGTGCCAGCAAGGACGGGGGACCTAACTATGGCTACACCTTC	CASKDGGPNYGYTF
TRBJ2-1	16	NA	NA	TRBV5-4	TGTGCCAGCAGCCCCGTCGGGAAGGGGTCCTACAATGAGCAGTTCTTC	CASSPVGKGSYNEQFF
TRBJ2-7	14	NA	NA	TRBV6-1	TGTGCCAGCAGTGCCACGGGACACTCCTACGAGCAGTACTTC	CASSATGHSYEQYF
TRBJ1-1	12	NA	TRBD1	TRBV6-5	TGTGCCAGCAGCCTGACAGGGTCTGAAGCTTTCTTT	CASSLTGSEAFF
TRBJ2-5	14	once	TRBD2	TRBV2	TGTGCCAGCAGTGCATTGACTAGCGATGAGACCCAGTACTTC	CASSALTSDETQYF
TRBJ2-3	18	once	TRBD2	TRBV7-9	TGTGCCAGCAGCCCCACCGGGACTAGCGGGAGGGACGGGGATACGCAGTATTTT	CASSPTGTSGRDGDTQYF
TRBJ2-5	19	NA	TRBD2	TRBV15	TGTGCCACCAGCAGAGATATACTAGCGGGCAAAGGGAGCCAAGAGACCCAGTACTTC	CATSRDILAGKGSQETQYF
TRBJ2-3	13	NA	NA	TRBV15	TGTGCCACCAGGACAGCGAGCACAGATACGCAGTATTTT	CATRTASTDTQYF
TRBJ2-1	14	NA	NA	TRBV7-2	TGTGCCAGCAGCAACCCATACTCCTACAATGAGCAGTTCTTC	CASSNPYSYNEQFF
TRBJ1-2	13	NA	NA	TRBV28	TGTGCCAGCACTTCGGGAAGCGGCTATGGCTACACCTTC	CASTSGSGYGYTF
TRBJ2-7	14	few	NA	TRBV19	TGTGCCAGTAGTATTTGGGACGGCTCCCACGAGCAGTACTTC	CASSIWDGSHEQYF
TRBJ2-7	14	NA	NA	TRBV6-1	TGTGCCAGCAGTGAAGGGTGGGAGTCCTACGAGCAGTACTTC	CASSEGWESYEQYF
TRBJ2-7	14	NA	TRBD2	TRBV10-3	TGTGCCATCACCCGGGGGGGGTCAGCCTACGAGCAGTACTTC	CAITRGGSAYEQYF
TRBJ2-1	16	NA	TRBD2	TRBV11-2	TGTGCCAGCAGCGTCTCCGGGACGGGAGGCTACAATGAGCAGTTCTTC	CASSVSGTGGYNEQFF
TRBJ2-3	18	NA	NA	TRBV25-1	TGTGCCAGCAGTGGAAGGGGGTCGAGCAGGGGTAGTACAGATACGCAGTATTTT	CASSGRGSSRGSTDTQYF
TRBJ1-2	14	NA	NA	TRBV6-1	TGTGCCAGCAGTGGACCCGGGACCAACTATGGCTACACCTTC	CASSGPGTNYGYTF
TRBJ2-5	14	NA	TRBD1	TRBV29-1	TGCAGCCTACGGACAGGGGGCGCAGGGGAGACCCAGTACTTC	CSLRTGGAGETQYF
TRBJ1-2	15	once	TRBD1	TRBV28	TGTGCCAGCAGTTCTCCGGGACAGGCGGCGGGTGGCTACACCTTC	CASSSPGQAAGGYTF
TRBJ2-3	14	NA	TRBD1	TRBV7-3	TGTGCCAGCAGCTTAGGGACAGTGACAGATACGCAGTATTTT	CASSLGTVTDTQYF
TRBJ2-2	14	NA	NA	TRBV25-1	TGTGCCAGCCAGGGTTCGGGGAACACCGGGGAGCTGTTTTTT	CASQGSGNTGELFF
TRBJ2-3	15	NA	TRBD2	TRBV5-1	TGCGCCAGCTCCTTAATAGCGGGAGGCGGAGATACGCAGTATTTT	CASSLIAGGGDTQYF
TRBJ2-5	14	NA	NA	TRBV15	TGTGCCACCAGCAGAGATCCCGGGCAAGAGACCCAGTACTTC	CATSRDPGQETQYF
TRBJ2-2	16	NA	NA	TRBV5-1	TGCGCCAGCAGCTTGCAGAGCGTAGCGAACACCGGGGAGCTGTTTTTT	CASSLQSVANTGELFF
TRBJ2-7	14	NA	TRBD2	TRBV11-3	TGTGCCAGCAGCATCGGGACTAGTGGTGTCGAGCAGTACTTC	CASSIGTSGVEQYF
TRBJ2-1	16	NA	NA	TRBV23-1	TGCGCCAGCAGTCAATCGTTGCGTCTCGGGGGCAGTGAGCAGTTCTTC	CASSQSLRLGGSEQFF
TRBJ2-7	16	NA	TRBD2	TRBV11-2	TGTGCCAGCAGCCTCAACCCCGGACTAGTAGCCTACGAGCAGTACTTC	CASSLNPGLVAYEQYF
TRBJ2-3	11	NA	TRBD2	TRBV20-1	TGTTCTAGCGGGAAGGCAGATACGCAGTATTTT	CSSGKADTQYF
TRBJ2-1	15	NA	NA	TRBV11-3	TGTGCCAGCTCCACGTTGGGGGAGTCCTACAATGAGCAGTTCTTC	CASSTLGESYNEQFF